This T cell receptor (beta chain) stems from a study of blood T cell repertoires in COVID-19 (TCRdb year 2020). Study-wide context: The collaborator samples originated in the United States, Italy and Spain and spanned the acute and convalescent phases of COVID-19. The prospective study material was composed of cDNA or gDNA derived from T cells, B-cell-depleted T cells, or PBMCs. Subjects who had been exposed to COVID-19, were actively infected with it, or had recovered from it provided the deeply sampled blood TCRbeta repertoires that made up the dataset. The repertoires were released in a freely available public database meant as a resource for research on the immune response to SARS-CoV-2. The samples were drawn from the first 160 participants of the ongoing ImmuneRACE study and from 950 to 1,500 subjects provided by 6 global collaborators. A de-identified subject ID, COVID-19 status, age in years and sex were almost always included in the sample metadata. Where HLA class I and class II types were available, the types were taken from metadata supplied by the sample provider, not from assay-based typing. General conclusions and limits of the study: How much clinical and demographic metadata was included differed by source and by participant, and the metadata was provided uncurated.

The CDR3 runs 15 residues from the cysteine to the phenylalanine. Solely the CDR3 DNA is kept, with 45 bases framed from the first base. Trimming takes 5 bases from V and 2 bases from J, and the germline ends sit 16 bases apart. The germline V gene encodes CDR1 SNHLY and CDR2 FYNNEI. Comments on this clone: Its antigen is unknown. One base away there is no much larger clone; base qualities are not given.

TCRbeta CDR3 regions were amplified from genomic DNA by means of the immunoSEQ Assay, a bias-controlled multiplex PCR. Concerning the study's data processing: Within the assay, amplification of reference gene primers was used to estimate how many nucleated cells each sample contained. Sequence reads were collapsed and filtered to measure the absolute abundance of every unique TCRbeta CDR3 rearrangement. For each sample, productive Simpson clonality was calculated as the square root of Simpson's diversity index across productive rearrangements. In its TCRdb copy, this immuneACCESS table keeps in-frame sequences only and misses some clones. Where compared with another copy, unresolved V genes explain less than half of these, and the others have no known cause. V, J and clone size derive from that table, while D and trimming were established from the DNA sequence. Present in this sample are roughly 40,000 clones, more than 75% of which were seen just once. Approximately 9% of the sample belongs to the ten largest clones.

Whole blood was collected in K2EDTA tubes by collaborating institutions according to the institutions' own protocols. For TCRbeta analysis, collaborator samples were shipped as frozen whole blood, as isolated PBMCs, or as DNA extracted from either sample type. This clonotype originated in a man aged 65 to 79 with active or convalescent COVID-19. In this chain, TRBV2 is recombined with TRBJ2-7; the D gene is perhaps TRBD2, on 7 matching bases. Sequenced material: peripheral blood. Read as DNA, the sequence is TGTGCCAGCAGTTACCTTGGGGGGGCGACCTACGAGCAGTACTTC. This gives the protein CASSYLGGATYEQYF. With all but the CDR3 taken from the reference TRBV2 and TRBJ2-7 genes, the full variable domain is: EPEVTQTPSHQVTQMGQEVILRCVPISNHLYFYWYRQILGQKVEFLVSFYNNEISEKSEIFDDQFSVERPDGSNFTLKIRSTKLEDSAMYFCASSYLGGATYEQYFGPGTRLTVT.